The 30 T cell receptor beta chains below come from one sample, sequenced in a study of T-cell memory formation after mild COVID-19 (dated by TCRdb to the early 2020s). Library construction relied on 5' RACE. Instrument used: Illumina NovaSeq 6000. TCRdb reprocessing: public reads trimmed at Q25 with fastp, clones called with MiXCR, in-frame beta chains kept. Each record represents a unique CDR3 protein, reported with the most common genes and DNA among its rows. The sample table contains approximately 150,000 distinct CDR3 sequences; only one count was recorded for approximately 5.7% of them. Roughly 2.1% of the sample lies in the top ten. Sequenced: PBMCs or a T cell subset sorted from them (not recorded which). All receptors come from an adult woman who had mild COVID-19 (a few samples of this study predate the infection). The sample titles of this study are shuffled in the database, so cell type and time point are left out; the donor was told from shared clones.

This clonotype occurred many times. The genes are TRBV4-1 and TRBJ1-6; D call uncertain. Looked up from germline, CDR1 is MGHRA and CDR2 is YSYEKL. V shed 3 bases and J shed 7 bases, with 16 bases lying between them. The CDR3 totals 16 residues. CDR3 in amino acids: CASSQVRHSLNSPLHF. In nucleotides, the CDR3 is TGCGCCAGCAGCCAGGTCCGACACTCATTGAATTCACCCCTCCACTTT.

This clonotype has more than one count but fewer than ten. This CDR3 is CASSFRGAHYGYTF. DNA for the CDR3: TGTGCCAGCAGCTTTCGGGGGGCTCACTATGGCTACACCTTC. The chain joins TRBV7-2 to TRBJ1-2; a weak D match, TRBD1 (6 bases). The CDR3 contains 14 residues. V was pared by 3 bases and J by 3 bases, with 11 bases between. CDR1 SGHTA and CDR2 FQGNSA come from the germline V gene.

This clonotype was observed a handful of times. The genes are TRBV18 and TRBJ1-1; D unclear. The CDR3 contains 15 residues. Germline CDR1 is KGHSH and CDR2 is LQKENI. Trimming took 5 bases from V and 1 from J, leaving 14 bases between them. The CDR3 DNA follows: TGTGCCAGCTCATCCCGGGAAGTCCCGAACACTGAAGCTTTCTTT. This sequence encodes CASSSREVPNTEAFF.

This clonotype occurred many times. V gene TRBV5-1 combines with J gene TRBJ2-5, with D perhaps TRBD1 or TRBD2 (5 bases each). Germline V gene data show CDR1 as SGHRS and CDR2 as YFSETQ. The CDR3 spans 14 residues. Trimming pared 5 bases from V and 5 bases from J, leaving 16 bases between. DNA of the CDR3: TGCGCCAGCAGACCGGGACCAGCTGTGGAGACCCAGTACTTC. This translates into CASRPGPAVETQYF. Complete variable domain (other parts from reference TRBV5-1 and TRBJ2-5): KAGVTQTPRYLIKTRGQQVTLSCSPISGHRSVSWYQQTPGQGLQFLFEYFSETQRNKGNFPGRFSGRQFSNSRSEMNVSTLELGDSALYLCASRPGPAVETQYFGPGTRLLVL.

CDR3 region: CASSIDRGLWETQYF. The CDR3 DNA reads TGTGCCAGCAGCATTGACAGGGGGCTCTGGGAGACCCAGTACTTC. The chain combines TRBV7-2 with TRBJ2-5; 10 bases fit TRBD1. The CDR3 totals 15 residues. The V gene's germline CDR1 is SGHTA and CDR2 FQGNSA. J gave up 5 bases and V 5 bases, and 8 bases lay outside the gene matches.

The chain combines TRBV15 with TRBJ1-2; D remains ambiguous. V lost 1 base and J 7 bases, leaving 4 bases between the germline ends. The CDR3 has 11 residues. Germline lookup yields CDR1 LNHNV and CDR2 YYDKDF (reference sequence). DNA for the CDR3: TGTGCCACCAGCAGAGGGGGTGGCTACACCTTC. Its protein product is CATSRGGGYTF.

This clonotype was seen ten or more times. V gene TRBV20-1 combines with J gene TRBJ2-3; 7 bases align to TRBD1. Trimming removed 1 base from V and 5 bases from J; junction bases left unmatched: 12. Looked up from germline, CDR1 is DFQATT and CDR2 is SNEGSKA (reference sequence). The length of the CDR3 is 16 residues. CDR3 amino acids: CSARARQGEAGDTQYF. In nucleotides, the CDR3 is TGCAGTGCTAGAGCCAGACAGGGAGAAGCTGGAGATACGCAGTATTTT.

This clonotype was counted between two and nine times. V is TRBV12-3 or TRBV12-4 and J is TRBJ1-4; tentatively, D is TRBD1 (5 bases). The CDR3 spans 13 residues. Trimming removed 4 bases from V and 6 bases from J, with 9 bases in between. The CDR3 is CASSSGWDEKLFF. The DNA of the CDR3 is TGTGCCAGCAGTTCAGGGTGGGATGAAAAACTGTTTTTT.

The sample holds a few counts of this clonotype. The chain is built from TRBV14 and TRBJ1-3, with 7 bases that match TRBD1. Germline loops: CDR1 SGHDN, CDR2 FVKESK. The length of the CDR3 is 14 residues. With 1 base clipped from V and 4 bases from J, the junction kept 1 base outside the gene matches. CDR3 protein: CASSQAGGGNTIYF. In nucleotides, the CDR3 is TGTGCCAGCAGCCAAGCAGGGGGAGGAAACACCATATATTTT.

The chain has TRBV29-1 and TRBJ2-7, with unresolved D. This CDR3 comprises 14 residues. Germline loops: CDR1 SQVTM, CDR2 ANQGSEA. The V end lost 1 base, the J end lost 6 bases, and 16 bases lay between the germline ends. The CDR3 nucleotides are TGCAGCGTTGAAGCCAGGACCCGGAACGCCGAGCAGTACTTC. It codes for CSVEARTRNAEQYF.

This clonotype appeared many times. The chain carries TRBV7-6 and TRBJ2-7; D is possibly TRBD2 (5 bases). Germline CDR1 and CDR2: SGHVS and FNYEAQ. V shed 5 bases and J shed 0 bases, with 14 bases lying between them. The CDR3 is 15 residues long. In DNA form, the CDR3 reads TGTGCCAGCAGCAAGGATACGGGATTCTCCTACGAGCAGTACTTC. Its protein is CASSKDTGFSYEQYF.

This clonotype was detected ten times or more. The chain employs TRBV6-2 or TRBV6-3 and TRBJ2-1; 11 bases match TRBD2. V was clipped by 5 bases and J by 8 bases; unmatched bases: 20. CDR3 length equals 19 residues. CDR1 is MNHEY and CDR2 is SVGEGT in the germline V gene. This chain's CDR3 is CASSRGGKLAGDGADEQFF. The DNA of the CDR3 is TGTGCCAGCAGTCGGGGGGGAAAACTAGCGGGAGATGGCGCCGATGAGCAGTTCTTC.

This clonotype turned up a few times. The chain combines TRBV15 with TRBJ2-2; D gene ambiguous. The CDR3 is made up of 15 amino acids. CDR1 is LNHNV, CDR2 YYDKDF, per germline (reference sequence). Trimming cost V 6 bases and J 7 bases, with 18 bases left between them. CDR3 DNA: TGTGCCACCAGAAATCTCGGTTCGCGTCTCGGGGAGCTGTTTTTT. Protein sequence: CATRNLGSRLGELFF.

This clonotype was seen ten or more times. The V and J genes are TRBV28 and TRBJ2-7; 10 bases match TRBD1. This CDR3 is 15 amino acids long. The V segment lost 5 bases and the J segment 1 base; nucleotides outside the gene matches: 5. Per germline, CDR1 MDHEN and CDR2 SYDVKM. CDR3 sequence: CASSLGQGGSYEQYF. CDR3 DNA sequence: TGTGCCAGCAGTCTCGGACAGGGGGGATCCTACGAGCAGTACTTC. Full variable domain (outside the CDR3, taken from reference TRBV28 and TRBJ2-7): DVKVTQSSRYLVKRTGEKVFLECVQDMDHENMFWYRQDPGLGLRLIYFSYDVKMKEKGDIPEGYSVSREKKERFSLILESASTNQTSMYLCASSLGQGGSYEQYFGPGTRLTVT.

This chain joins TRBV10-3 and TRBJ1-1, with D unclear. The CDR3 totals 14 residues. The germline V gene has CDR1 ENHRY and CDR2 SYGVKD. V was pared by 2 bases and J by 0 bases, with 7 bases between. In DNA form, the CDR3 reads TGTGCCATCAGTGAGGGCAGATTGAACACTGAAGCTTTCTTT. It encodes CAISEGRLNTEAFF.

This chain's CDR3 is CASSQTSGSSYNEQFF. As DNA, the CDR3 is TGTGCCAGCAGCCAAACGAGCGGGAGCTCCTACAATGAGCAGTTCTTC. This chain links TRBV14 with TRBJ2-1; 8 bases map to TRBD2. Germline CDR1 and CDR2: SGHDN and FVKESK. The CDR3 length is 16 residues. The junction had 3 bases not matched to a gene; V was cut back by 2 bases and J by 0 bases.

This clonotype was observed a few times. This sequence joins TRBV6-2 or TRBV6-3 and TRBJ2-5, with D perhaps matching TRBD1 (5 bases). CDR3 size: 14 residues. CDR1 is MNHEY, CDR2 SVGEGT, per germline. The V and J ends lost 6 bases and 0 bases respectively, with 11 bases between them. CDR3 amino acids: CASSGQEYQETQYF. CDR3 bases: TGTGCCAGCAGCGGACAAGAGTACCAAGAGACCCAGTACTTC.

This clonotype was detected ten times or more. This rearrangement joins TRBV9 to TRBJ2-7; D is ambiguous. CDR1 is SGDLS and CDR2 is YYNGEE in the germline V gene. V lost 0 bases, J lost 7 bases, and 14 bases lay in between. This CDR3 comprises 14 residues. The CDR3 nucleotides read TGTGCCAGCAGCGTAGCTGGCACCAGTCGGGAGCAGTACTTC. It translates to CASSVAGTSREQYF.

This clonotype was detected ten times or more. The chain carries TRBV24-1 and TRBJ2-5; TRBD1 agrees at 9 bases. This CDR3 has 15 residues. V gave up 4 bases and J gave up 5 bases; unmatched junction bases: 7. Per germline, CDR1 KGHDR and CDR2 SFDVKD. The chain's CDR3 is CATSDPGQGGETQYF. In DNA, the CDR3 is TGTGCCACCAGTGACCCGGGACAGGGTGGGGAGACCCAGTACTTC.

This clonotype was recorded many times. V is TRBV27 and J is TRBJ1-6, with D maybe TRBD1 (5 bases). CDR1 MNHEY and CDR2 SMNVEV come from the germline V gene (reference sequence). V shed 5 bases and J shed 6 bases, with 14 bases lying between them. This CDR3 is 15 amino acids long. The CDR3: CASSPSGRFNSPLHF. For the CDR3, the DNA is TGTGCCAGCAGTCCGTCGGGACGGTTTAATTCACCCCTCCACTTT.

This clonotype came up many times. This rearrangement joins TRBV12-3 or TRBV12-4 to TRBJ2-4; TRBD2 matches at 9 bases. Losses at the gene ends were 4 bases for V and 0 bases for J; bases not matched to a gene: 7. The CDR3 contains 17 residues. The CDR3: CASSYFGGGAAKNIQYF. The DNA of the CDR3 is TGTGCCAGCAGTTATTTCGGCGGGGGGGCAGCCAAAAACATTCAGTACTTC.

This clonotype has just a few counts. The chain joins TRBV5-1 to TRBJ1-5, with D possibly matching TRBD1 (5 bases). CDR3 length equals 15 residues. Trimming took 1 base from V and 2 from J, leaving 10 bases between them. Germline V CDR1 and CDR2: SGHRS, YFSETQ. DNA of the CDR3: TGCGCCAGCAGCTTGTTAGGAGGGGGCAATCAGCCCCAGCATTTT. It codes for CASSLLGGGNQPQHF.

V is TRBV6-5 and J is TRBJ1-1; D is perhaps TRBD1 (5 bases). The CDR3 consists of 13 residues. The ends were cut back, 6 bases at V and 0 bases at J, with 8 bases in the middle. Germline loops: CDR1 MNHEY, CDR2 SVGAGI. The CDR3 is CASSWGLNTEAFF. The CDR3 nucleotides are TGTGCCAGCAGCTGGGGGTTGAACACTGAAGCTTTCTTT.

This chain uses TRBV7-2 with TRBJ1-2; 8 nucleotides match TRBD1. From germline, CDR1 is SGHTA and CDR2 FQGNSA. The CDR3 is 15 residues long. The V segment lost 0 bases and the J segment 8 bases; nucleotides outside the gene matches: 8. CDR3 DNA sequence: TGTGCCAGCAGCTTAGCGGTAGGGACAGGACGCGGCTACACCTTC. Translating it yields CASSLAVGTGRGYTF.

This clonotype was seen more than once but under ten times. CDR3 residues: CASSVAWRDTQYF. Written as DNA, the CDR3 is TGTGCCAGCAGCGTAGCGTGGCGGGATACGCAGTATTTT. The chain carries TRBV9 and TRBJ2-3, with D hard to call. This CDR3 comprises 13 residues. The V and J ends lost 0 bases and 6 bases respectively, with 8 bases between them. The germline CDR1 and CDR2 sequences are SGDLS and YYNGEE. Full variable domain (rest looked up from reference TRBV9 and TRBJ2-3): DSGVTQTPKHLITATGQRVTLRCSPRSGDLSVYWYQQSLDQGLQFLIQYYNGEERAKGNILERFSAQQFPDLHSELNLSSLELGDSALYFCASSVAWRDTQYFGPGTRLTVL.

This clonotype was recorded a few times. The chain is built from TRBV12-3 or TRBV12-4 and TRBJ1-1, with D uncertain. Trimming stripped 3 bases from V and 2 bases from J, with 7 bases between. This CDR3 is built from 13 residues. The CDR3: CASSFLENTEAFF. In DNA, the CDR3 is TGTGCCAGCAGTTTTTTAGAAAACACTGAAGCTTTCTTT.

J is TRBJ2-1 and V is TRBV14; 7 nucleotides agree with TRBD2. The V gene's germline CDR1 is SGHDN and CDR2 FVKESK. V dropped 4 bases and J dropped 5; count of bases not matched to a gene: 14. The CDR3 has 17 amino acids. The CDR3 sequence: CASSLIIGRTRHNEQFF. The CDR3 DNA reads TGTGCCAGCAGCCTCATAATCGGCCGGACTAGACACAATGAGCAGTTCTTC.

The chain combines TRBV15 with TRBJ1-1; D is ambiguous. The CDR3 extends over 17 amino acids. The germline V gene has CDR1 LNHNV and CDR2 YYDKDF (reference sequence). Trimming stripped 6 bases from V and 5 bases from J, with 25 bases between. This chain's CDR3 is CATRTYSTRPTRTEAFF. The CDR3 region has the DNA TGTGCCACCAGAACTTACTCCACAAGGCCGACGCGGACTGAAGCTTTCTTT.

This clonotype was picked up many times. V and J are TRBV5-5 and TRBJ2-1; D uncertain. Germline V gene data show CDR1 as SGHKS and CDR2 as YYEKEE (reference sequence). Trimming cost V 1 base and J 12 bases, with 11 bases left between them. The length of the CDR3 is 12 residues. In DNA form, the CDR3 reads TGTGCCAGCAGCTTGACGTTGCGCGGGCAGTTCTTC. Its translation: CASSLTLRGQFF.

This clonotype was picked up a small number of times. V gene TRBV5-6 combines with J gene TRBJ1-4; D gene unclear. CDR3 length equals 14 residues. Germline-derived CDR1 and CDR2 are SGHDT and YYEEEE. Deletions cut 6 bases from V and 6 bases from J, with 15 bases between. The CDR3 spells CASTLVGADEKLFF. CDR3 DNA sequence: TGTGCCAGCACCCTGGTGGGCGCGGATGAAAAACTGTTTTTT.